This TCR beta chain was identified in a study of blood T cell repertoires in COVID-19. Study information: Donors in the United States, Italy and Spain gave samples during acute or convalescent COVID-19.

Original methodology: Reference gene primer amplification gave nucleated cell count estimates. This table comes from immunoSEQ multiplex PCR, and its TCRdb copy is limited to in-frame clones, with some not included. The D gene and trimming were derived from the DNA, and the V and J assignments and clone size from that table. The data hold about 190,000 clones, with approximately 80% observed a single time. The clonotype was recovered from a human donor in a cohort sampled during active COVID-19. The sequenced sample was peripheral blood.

The CDR3 coding sequence is TGTGCCAGCAGCTCCAGGGAGGGGAACTATGGCTACACCTTC. The encoded protein is CASSSREGNYGYTF. The chain uses TRBV11-2 and TRBJ1-2, with a weak D call TRBD1 (5 bases). The germline gives CDR1 SGHAT, CDR2 FQNNGV. The CDR3 totals 14 residues. Trimming stripped 4 bases from V and 2 bases from J, with 11 bases between. Full variable domain (remainder filled in from reference TRBV11-2 and TRBJ1-2): EAGVAQSPRYKIIEKRQSVAFWCNPISGHATLYWYQQILGQGPKLLIQFQNNGVVDDSQLPKDRFSAERLKGVDSTLKIQPAKLEDSAVYLCASSSREGNYGYTFGSGTRLTVV.